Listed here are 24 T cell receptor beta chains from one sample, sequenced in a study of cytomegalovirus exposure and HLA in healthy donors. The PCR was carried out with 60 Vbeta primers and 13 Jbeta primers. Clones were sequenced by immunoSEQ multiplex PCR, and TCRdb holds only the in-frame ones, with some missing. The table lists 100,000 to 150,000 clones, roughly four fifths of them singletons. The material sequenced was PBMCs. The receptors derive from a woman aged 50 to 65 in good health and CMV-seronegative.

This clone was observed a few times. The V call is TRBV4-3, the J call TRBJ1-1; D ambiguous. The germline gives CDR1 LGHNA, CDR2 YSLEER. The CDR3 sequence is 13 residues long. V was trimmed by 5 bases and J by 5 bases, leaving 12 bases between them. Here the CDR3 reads CASSSDGGTEAFF. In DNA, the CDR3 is TGCGCCAGCAGCTCCGACGGCGGGACTGAAGCTTTCTTT.

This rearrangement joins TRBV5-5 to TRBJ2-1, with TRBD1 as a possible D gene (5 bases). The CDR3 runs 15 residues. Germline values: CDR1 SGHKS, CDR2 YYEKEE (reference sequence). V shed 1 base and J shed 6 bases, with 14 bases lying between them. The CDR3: CASSLNRSPSNEQFF. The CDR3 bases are TGTGCCAGCAGCTTGAACAGGTCCCCCTCCAATGAGCAGTTCTTC.

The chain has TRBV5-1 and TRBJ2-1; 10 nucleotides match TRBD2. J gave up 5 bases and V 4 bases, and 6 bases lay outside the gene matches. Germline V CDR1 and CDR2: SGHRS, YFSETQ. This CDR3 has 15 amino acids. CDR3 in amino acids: CASSPGLAYDNEQFF. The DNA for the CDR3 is TGCGCCAGCAGCCCGGGACTAGCGTATGACAATGAGCAGTTCTTC.

CDR3 sequence reads: CASTMTGGNTIYF. The CDR3 DNA sequence: TGTGCCAGCACCATGACAGGTGGAAACACCATATATTTT. The chain recombines TRBV6-5 with TRBJ1-3; D may be TRBD1 (6 bases). Trimming took 7 bases from V and 3 from J, leaving 10 bases between them. This CDR3 region has 13 residues. Looked up from germline, CDR1 is MNHEY and CDR2 is SVGAGI.

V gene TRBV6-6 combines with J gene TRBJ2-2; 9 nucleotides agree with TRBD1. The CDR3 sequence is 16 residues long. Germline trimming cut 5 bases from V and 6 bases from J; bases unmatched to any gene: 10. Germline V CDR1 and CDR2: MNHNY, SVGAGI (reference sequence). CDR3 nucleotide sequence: TGTGCCAGCAGTACCTCGACAGGGGGAGGTCCCGGGGAGCTGTTTTTT. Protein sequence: CASSTSTGGGPGELFF.

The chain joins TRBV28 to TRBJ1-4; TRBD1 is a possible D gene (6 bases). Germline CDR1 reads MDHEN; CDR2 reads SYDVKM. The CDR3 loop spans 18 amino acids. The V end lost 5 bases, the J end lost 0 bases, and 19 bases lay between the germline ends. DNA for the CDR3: TGTGCCAGCAGTCCTCCGGACAGAGGAATTGCAACTAATGAAAAACTGTTTTTT. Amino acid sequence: CASSPPDRGIATNEKLFF.

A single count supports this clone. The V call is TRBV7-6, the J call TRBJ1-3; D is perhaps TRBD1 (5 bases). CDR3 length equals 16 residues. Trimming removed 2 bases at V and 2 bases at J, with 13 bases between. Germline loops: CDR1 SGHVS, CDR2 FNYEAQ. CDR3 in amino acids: CASSLKTVSPGNTIYF. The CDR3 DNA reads TGTGCCAGCAGCTTAAAGACAGTGAGCCCTGGAAACACCATATATTTT.

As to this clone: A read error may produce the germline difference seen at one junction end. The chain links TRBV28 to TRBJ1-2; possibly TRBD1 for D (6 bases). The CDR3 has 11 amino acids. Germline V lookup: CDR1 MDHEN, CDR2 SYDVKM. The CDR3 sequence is CASSDRLTLFF. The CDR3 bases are TGTGCCAGCAGTGACAGGCTCACGCTGTTCTTC.

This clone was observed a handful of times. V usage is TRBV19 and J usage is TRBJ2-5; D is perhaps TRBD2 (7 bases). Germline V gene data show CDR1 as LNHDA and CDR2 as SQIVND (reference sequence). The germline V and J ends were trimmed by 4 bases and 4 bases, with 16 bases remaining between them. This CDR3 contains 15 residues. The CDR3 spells CASSKRGGVGETQYF. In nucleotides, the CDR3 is TGTGCCAGTAGTAAAAGGGGGGGTGTTGGAGAGACCCAGTACTTC.

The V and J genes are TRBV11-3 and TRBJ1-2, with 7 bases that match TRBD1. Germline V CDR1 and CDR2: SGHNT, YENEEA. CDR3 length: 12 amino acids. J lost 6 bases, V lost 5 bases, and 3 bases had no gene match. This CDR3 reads CASSRQGDGYTF. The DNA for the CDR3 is TGTGCCAGCAGCCGACAGGGAGATGGCTACACCTTC.

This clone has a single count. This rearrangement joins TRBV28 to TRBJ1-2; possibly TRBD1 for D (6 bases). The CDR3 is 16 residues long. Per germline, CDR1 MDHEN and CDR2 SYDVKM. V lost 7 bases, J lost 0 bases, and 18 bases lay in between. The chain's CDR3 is CASKTSRDTTNYGYTF. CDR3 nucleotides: TGTGCCAGCAAAACATCCCGGGACACCACTAACTATGGCTACACCTTC.

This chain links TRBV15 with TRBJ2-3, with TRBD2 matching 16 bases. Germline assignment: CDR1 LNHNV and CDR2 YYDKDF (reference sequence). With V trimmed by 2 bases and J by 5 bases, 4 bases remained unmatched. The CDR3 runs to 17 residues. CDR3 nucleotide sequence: TGTGCCACCAGCAGAAGGGGGACTAGCGGGAGGGGAGATACGCAGTATTTT. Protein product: CATSRRGTSGRGDTQYF.

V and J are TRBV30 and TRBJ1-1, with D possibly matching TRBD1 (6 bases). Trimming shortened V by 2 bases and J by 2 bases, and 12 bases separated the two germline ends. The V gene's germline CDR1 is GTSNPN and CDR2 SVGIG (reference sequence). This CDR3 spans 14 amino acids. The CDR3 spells CAWSLRGGNTEAFF. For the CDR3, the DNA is TGTGCCTGGAGTTTAAGGGGGGGTAACACTGAAGCTTTCTTT.

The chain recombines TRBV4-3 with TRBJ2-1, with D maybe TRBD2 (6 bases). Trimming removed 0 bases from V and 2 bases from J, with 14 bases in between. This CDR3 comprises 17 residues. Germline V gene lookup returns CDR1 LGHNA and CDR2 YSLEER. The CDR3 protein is CASSQDHYGRPYNEQFF. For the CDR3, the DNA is TGCGCCAGCAGCCAAGATCATTACGGGAGACCCTACAATGAGCAGTTCTTC.

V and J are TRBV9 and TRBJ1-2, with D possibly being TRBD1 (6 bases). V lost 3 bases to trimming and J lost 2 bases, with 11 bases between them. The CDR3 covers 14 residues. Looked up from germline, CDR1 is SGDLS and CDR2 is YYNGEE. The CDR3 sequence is CASSGGGLNYGYTF. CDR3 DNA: TGTGCCAGCAGCGGGGGGGGCTTGAACTATGGCTACACCTTC.

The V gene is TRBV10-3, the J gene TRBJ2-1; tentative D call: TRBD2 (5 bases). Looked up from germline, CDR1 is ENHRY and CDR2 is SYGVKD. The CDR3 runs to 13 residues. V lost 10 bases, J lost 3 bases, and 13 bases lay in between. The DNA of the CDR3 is TGTGCCACGGAGGAGATCAGCTACAATGAGCAGTTCTTC. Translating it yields CATEEISYNEQFF.

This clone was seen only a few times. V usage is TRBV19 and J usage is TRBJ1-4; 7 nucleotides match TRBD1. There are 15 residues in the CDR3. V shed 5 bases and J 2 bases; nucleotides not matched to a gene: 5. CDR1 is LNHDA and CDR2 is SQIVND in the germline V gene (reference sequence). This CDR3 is CASSVTGDTNEKLFF. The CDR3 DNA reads TGTGCCAGTAGTGTAACAGGGGATACTAATGAAAAACTGTTTTTT.

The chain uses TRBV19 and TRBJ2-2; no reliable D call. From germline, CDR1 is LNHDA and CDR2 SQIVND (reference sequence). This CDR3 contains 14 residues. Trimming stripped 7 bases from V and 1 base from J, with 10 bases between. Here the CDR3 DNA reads TGTGCCAGTACCCCAATGAGGAACACCGGGGAGCTGTTTTTT. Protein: CASTPMRNTGELFF.

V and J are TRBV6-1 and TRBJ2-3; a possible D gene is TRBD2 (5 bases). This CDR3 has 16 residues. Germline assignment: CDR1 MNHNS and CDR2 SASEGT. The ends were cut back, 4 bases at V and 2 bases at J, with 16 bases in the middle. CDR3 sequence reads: CASSGYRSGSTDTQYF. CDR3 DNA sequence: TGTGCCAGCAGTGGATATAGGTCGGGATCCACAGATACGCAGTATTTT.

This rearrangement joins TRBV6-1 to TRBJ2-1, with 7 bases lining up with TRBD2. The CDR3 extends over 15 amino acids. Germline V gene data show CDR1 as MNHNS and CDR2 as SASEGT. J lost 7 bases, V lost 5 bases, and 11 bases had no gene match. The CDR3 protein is CASSPRLAAGNEQFF. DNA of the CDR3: TGTGCCAGCAGTCCCCGACTAGCCGCTGGGAATGAGCAGTTCTTC.

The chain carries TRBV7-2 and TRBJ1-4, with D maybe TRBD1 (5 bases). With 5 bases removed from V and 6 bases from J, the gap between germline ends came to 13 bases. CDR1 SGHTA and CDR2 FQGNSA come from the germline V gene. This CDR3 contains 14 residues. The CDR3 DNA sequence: TGTGCCAGCAGCCCCGGGGGGGGATATGAAAAACTGTTTTTT. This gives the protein CASSPGGGYEKLFF.

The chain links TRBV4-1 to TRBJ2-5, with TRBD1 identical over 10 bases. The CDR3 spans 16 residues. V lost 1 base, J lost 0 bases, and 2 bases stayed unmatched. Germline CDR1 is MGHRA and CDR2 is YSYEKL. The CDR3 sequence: CASSQAGTGDQETQYF. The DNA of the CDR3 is TGCGCCAGCAGCCAAGCCGGGACAGGGGACCAAGAGACCCAGTACTTC.

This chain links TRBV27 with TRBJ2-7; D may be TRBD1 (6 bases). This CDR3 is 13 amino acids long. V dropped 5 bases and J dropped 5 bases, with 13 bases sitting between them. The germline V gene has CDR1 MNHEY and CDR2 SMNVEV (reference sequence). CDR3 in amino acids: CASSPQGSNEQYV. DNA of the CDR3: TGTGCCAGCAGTCCCCAGGGGAGCAACGAGCAGTACGTC.

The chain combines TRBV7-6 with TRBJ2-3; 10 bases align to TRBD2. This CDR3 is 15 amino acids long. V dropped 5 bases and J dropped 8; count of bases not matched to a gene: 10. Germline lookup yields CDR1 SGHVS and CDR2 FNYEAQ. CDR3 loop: CASSPLAGSEVTQYF. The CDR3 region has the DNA TGTGCCAGCAGCCCACTAGCGGGAAGTGAGGTTACGCAGTATTTT.